These 8 T cell receptor beta chains came from one sample sequenced in a study of chemoradiotherapy in HPV16-positive cancers. TCRdb's table, derived via immunoSEQ multiplex PCR, lists solely in-frame clones and lacks some. Among around 25,000 clones, more than 80% were seen once, and the ten largest hold about a fifth. The material was blood, obtained from a patient who underwent chemoradiotherapy. All receptors come from a human donor with HPV-associated anogenital cancer.

The chain is built from TRBV4-3 and TRBJ1-2, with 9 positions matching TRBD1. V lost 4 bases to trimming and J lost 5 bases; unmatched junction nucleotides: 8. The germline V gene encodes CDR1 LGHNA and CDR2 YSLEER. CDR3 length equals 15 residues. The CDR3 nucleotides read TGCGCCAGCAGCCGGGAACGGGACAGGGATTATGGCTACACCTTC. This codes for CASSRERDRDYGYTF.

DNA of the CDR3: TGTGCCAGCAGCTTTGGAGGGGGGGCTCTCCGCGGCTACACCTTC. It translates to CASSFGGGALRGYTF. The rearrangement uses TRBV7-9 and TRBJ1-2, with D possibly matching TRBD1 (6 bases). V was trimmed by 3 bases and J by 8 bases, leaving 19 bases between them. Germline V gene sequence: CDR1 SEHNR, CDR2 FQNEAQ (reference sequence). The CDR3 extends over 15 amino acids.

The chain carries TRBV6-5 and TRBJ2-7; D gene uncertain. The CDR3 length is 15 residues. The germline CDR1 and CDR2 sequences are MNHEY and SVGAGI. Trimming took 4 bases from V and 0 from J, leaving 13 bases between them. CDR3 sequence (DNA): TGTGCCAGCAGTTTAATGCCAGGCAACTCCTACGAGCAGTACTTC. It specifies CASSLMPGNSYEQYF.

In DNA form, the CDR3 reads TGTGCCAGCTCCCTCCTCACCTCGGGAGGGGAGCTGTTTTTT. Protein: CASSLLTSGGELFF. V usage is TRBV18 and J usage is TRBJ2-2, with a weak D call TRBD2 (5 bases). Trimming cost V 6 bases and J 8 bases, with 16 bases left between them. The CDR3 runs 14 residues. CDR1 KGHSH and CDR2 LQKENI come from the germline V gene.

The chain has TRBV11-2 and TRBJ2-2; 9 positions agree with TRBD2. V lost 2 bases to trimming and J lost 5 bases; unmatched junction nucleotides: 12. The CDR3 is made up of 18 amino acids. From germline, CDR1 is SGHAT and CDR2 FQNNGV. CDR3 sequence reads: CASSLSTWGTSGTGELFF. The CDR3 nucleotides are TGTGCCAGCAGCTTAAGCACCTGGGGTACTAGCGGGACCGGGGAGCTGTTTTTT.

This rearrangement joins TRBV4-2 to TRBJ2-1, with TRBD2 matching over 10 bases. The trim removed 1 base at V and 3 bases at J, leaving 3 bases unmatched. In germline, CDR1 is LGHNA, CDR2 YNFKEQ. This CDR3 is 16 amino acids long. The CDR3 DNA follows: TGTGCCAGCAGCCAAGCCGCTAGCGGGAGCTACAATGAGCAGTTCTTC. Translation gives CASSQAASGSYNEQFF.

The gene calls are TRBV18 and TRBJ2-3; D is possibly TRBD1 (5 bases). Per germline, CDR1 KGHSH and CDR2 LQKENI. The CDR3 loop spans 13 amino acids. Deletions cut 6 bases from V and 6 bases from J, with 13 bases between. CDR3 in DNA: TGTGCCAGCTCCCCCAGGGAAGCGGATACGCAGTATTTT. Its translation is CASSPREADTQYF.

The chain combines TRBV28 with TRBJ1-1; D not certain. From germline, CDR1 is MDHEN and CDR2 SYDVKM. The CDR3 extends over 13 amino acids. V lost 5 bases and J 2 bases, leaving 9 bases between the germline ends. For the CDR3, the DNA is TGTGCCAGCAGTCCCGGGGTTAACACTGAAGCTTTCTTT. This gives the protein CASSPGVNTEAFF.